These 19 T cell receptor beta chains originate from one sample sequenced in a study of T cell responses to AZD1222 COVID-19 vaccine. The table came from immunoSEQ multiplex PCR; TCRdb's copy has only in-frame clones and leaves some out. The table records about 110,000 clones, about 95% of them present only once. The source was peripheral blood, collected 28 days after the second AZD1222 dose. The origin of the receptors is an adult who received the AZD1222 COVID-19 vaccine.

The chain has TRBV10-2 and TRBJ2-5; D call uncertain. Germline V CDR1 and CDR2: WSHSY, SAAADI. Trimming pared 0 bases from V and 7 bases from J, leaving 12 bases between. This CDR3 is built from 14 residues. CDR3 sequence: CASSESGSSATQYF. Here the CDR3 DNA reads TGCGCCAGCAGTGAGTCCGGGTCTTCAGCGACCCAGTACTTC.

The gene calls are TRBV5-1 and TRBJ1-1, with D possibly matching TRBD1 (5 bases). V dropped 8 bases and J dropped 1 base, with 12 bases sitting between them. Germline V lookup: CDR1 SGHRS, CDR2 YFSETQ. The CDR3 contains 13 residues. CDR3 DNA sequence: TGCGCCAGTTACACAGGCGCGAACACTGAAGCTTTCTTT. As protein: CASYTGANTEAFF.

The genes are TRBV1 and TRBJ2-2; the DNA was not compared with TRBD2, the D call given in the table. TRBV1 is designated a pseudogene. The CDR3 length is 18 residues. CDR3 DNA: TGCACCAGCAGCCGTACCCTCCGAGGAGAGGGTAACACCGGGGAGCTGTTTTTT. The encoded protein is CTSSRTLRGEGNTGELFF.

This sequence joins TRBV18 and TRBJ1-2, with no clear D. This CDR3 region has 12 residues. Looked up from germline, CDR1 is KGHSH and CDR2 is LQKENI. Trimming shortened V by 0 bases and J by 7 bases, and 6 bases separated the two germline ends. CDR3 DNA: TGTGCCAGCTCACCACCCGGGGTTGGCTACACCTTC. Translating it yields CASSPPGVGYTF.

J is TRBJ1-1 and V is TRBV5-1; D might be TRBD1 (5 bases). Germline CDR1 reads SGHRS; CDR2 reads YFSETQ. The V end was cut by 2 bases, the J end by 4 bases, with 12 bases between. The CDR3 length is 14 residues. In DNA form, the CDR3 reads TGCGCCAGCAGCTTTCAGGGAAAAGGCACTGAAGCTTTCTTT. Translated: CASSFQGKGTEAFF.

A few counts support this clone. The same CDR3 also results from other DNA sequences found in this sample. The gene calls are TRBV5-4 and TRBJ2-2; D is undetermined. The CDR3 sequence is 13 residues long. V dropped 0 bases and J dropped 5 bases, with 5 bases sitting between them. Germline values: CDR1 SGHNT, CDR2 YYREEE (reference sequence). The CDR3 DNA sequence: TGTGCCAGCAGCTTGGATGGAACCGGGGAGCTGTTTTTT. Amino acids: CASSLDGTGELFF. The entire variable domain, with the rest obtained from reference TRBV5-4 and TRBJ2-2, is as follows: ETGVTQSPTHLIKTRGQQVTLRCSSQSGHNTVSWYQQALGQGPQFIFQYYREEENGRGNFPPRFSGLQFPNYSSELNVNALELDDSALYLCASSLDGTGELFFGEGSRLTVL.

The chain links TRBV6-5 to TRBJ1-5; the D is unclear. Germline V gene sequence: CDR1 MNHEY, CDR2 SVGAGI. V was shortened by 0 bases and J by 0 bases, with 9 bases between the two germline ends. The CDR3 runs to 16 residues. CDR3 bases: TGTGCCAGCAGTTACTCATACAGAAATAGCAATCAGCCCCAGCATTTT. Translated, it gives CASSYSYRNSNQPQHF.

The chain employs TRBV14 and TRBJ1-1, with unresolved D. V was shortened by 1 base and J by 1 base, with 16 bases between the two germline ends. This CDR3 is 17 amino acids long. Per germline, CDR1 SGHDN and CDR2 FVKESK. CDR3 region: CASSQVPRRVWNTEAFF. The CDR3 DNA sequence: TGTGCCAGCAGCCAAGTCCCCCGGCGGGTATGGAACACTGAAGCTTTCTTT.

The genes are TRBV15 and TRBJ1-2; D not certain. The germline V and J ends were trimmed by 1 base and 0 bases, with 12 bases remaining between them. The CDR3 loop spans 16 amino acids. The germline CDR1 and CDR2 sequences are LNHNV and YYDKDF (reference sequence). The CDR3 DNA is TGTGCCACCAGCAGAGGGGGTACCCAGGCTAACTATGGCTACACCTTC. Translation gives CATSRGGTQANYGYTF.

This rearrangement joins TRBV6-6 to TRBJ1-2; 10 nucleotides align to TRBD1. Germline values: CDR1 MNHNY, CDR2 SVGAGI (reference sequence). This CDR3 is 15 amino acids long. V lost 8 bases, J lost 1 base, and 7 bases stayed unmatched. For the CDR3, the DNA is TGTGCCAGCGGGACAGGGGCCGGATTTAACTATGGCTACACCTTC. Its translation: CASGTGAGFNYGYTF.

This clone was seen just once. The genes are TRBV6-5 and TRBJ2-1, with D perhaps TRBD1 (6 bases). Germline V CDR1 and CDR2: MNHEY, SVGAGI. The length of the CDR3 is 13 residues. The V end lost 6 bases, the J end lost 6 bases, and 12 bases lay between the germline ends. In DNA, the CDR3 is TGTGCCAGCAGGATACAGGGAATCAATGAGCAGTTCTTC. Its translation is CASRIQGINEQFF.

The V and J genes are TRBV5-6 and TRBJ1-3; D uncertain. Germline CDR1 reads SGHDT; CDR2 reads YYEEEE. The CDR3 runs 15 residues. Trimming stripped 0 bases from V and 0 bases from J, with 7 bases between. The CDR3 region is CASSLDHYSGNTIYF. DNA for the CDR3: TGTGCCAGCAGCTTGGACCATTACTCTGGAAACACCATATATTTT.

The V gene is TRBV19, the J gene TRBJ1-5; a possible D gene is TRBD1 (6 bases). CDR3 length: 14 residues. In germline, CDR1 is LNHDA, CDR2 SQIVND (reference sequence). V was shortened by 6 bases and J by 2 bases, with 11 bases between the two germline ends. This CDR3 reads CASRDSVGNQPQHF. In DNA form, the CDR3 reads TGTGCCAGTAGGGACAGCGTTGGCAATCAGCCCCAGCATTTT.

The J gene is TRBJ2-1, the V gene TRBV3-1 (or the pseudogene TRBV3-2); 8 bases fit TRBD2. This CDR3 comprises 18 residues. V shed 0 bases, J shed 5 bases, and the junction held 12 bases outside the gene matches. CDR1 and CDR2 from the germline V gene are LGHDT and YNNKEL (reference sequence). The CDR3 loop reads CASSQDRGGRPSDNEQFF. For the CDR3, the DNA is TGTGCCAGCAGCCAAGATCGAGGCGGGAGGCCCTCGGACAATGAGCAGTTCTTC.

The rearrangement uses TRBV18 and TRBJ2-1, with D unresolved. V was cut by 3 bases and J by 0 bases, with 6 bases left in between. This CDR3 has 14 amino acids. Germline-derived CDR1 and CDR2 are KGHSH and LQKENI. As DNA, the CDR3 is TGTGCCAGCTCACCCCGCAGCTCCTACAATGAGCAGTTCTTC. Translating it yields CASSPRSSYNEQFF. The full variable domain, with the rest looked up from reference TRBV18 and TRBJ2-1, is NAGVMQNPRHLVRRRGQEARLRCSPMKGHSHVYWYRQLPEEGLKFMVYLQKENIIDESGMPKERFSAEFPKEGPSILRIQQVVRGDSAAYFCASSPRSSYNEQFFGPGTRLTVL.

This chain uses TRBV11-2 with TRBJ1-4; 7 bases align to TRBD1. In germline, CDR1 is SGHAT, CDR2 FQNNGV. The CDR3 is made up of 15 amino acids. V shed 0 bases and J 7 bases; nucleotides not matched to a gene: 5. CDR3 loop: CASSLDGTEGEKLFF. In DNA, the CDR3 is TGTGCCAGCAGCTTAGATGGGACAGAAGGTGAAAAACTGTTTTTT.

V is TRBV7-6 and J is TRBJ1-6; the D is unclear. V was cut by 5 bases and J by 7 bases, with 15 bases left in between. CDR1 is SGHVS and CDR2 is FNYEAQ in the germline V gene. There are 15 residues in the CDR3. DNA of the CDR3: TGTGCCAGCAGCGAGACAAGGGTTGGCAATTCACCCCTCCACTTT. This codes for CASSETRVGNSPLHF.

The chain employs TRBV10-2 and TRBJ2-3; D is uncertain. The CDR3 contains 16 residues. Deletions cut 3 bases from V and 2 bases from J, with 15 bases between. CDR1 and CDR2 (germline): WSHSY, SAAADI. The CDR3 reads CASSEGISPLTDTQYF. CDR3 in DNA: TGCGCCAGCAGTGAAGGAATCTCCCCCCTCACAGATACGCAGTATTTT.

In DNA form, the CDR3 reads TGTGCCAGCAGACCAGCCGGGACTACACGCTACAATGAGCAGTTCTTC. Translating gives CASRPAGTTRYNEQFF. The chain links TRBV7-9 to TRBJ2-1; 7 bases fit TRBD2. The CDR3 is made up of 16 amino acids. With V trimmed by 6 bases and J by 3 bases, 11 bases remained unmatched. Germline CDR1 is SEHNR and CDR2 is FQNEAQ (reference sequence). Complete variable domain (other parts from reference TRBV7-9 and TRBJ2-1): DTGVSQNPRHKITKRGQNVTFRCDPISEHNRLYWYRQTLGQGPEFLTYFQNEAQLEKSRLLSDRFSAERPKGSFSTLEIQRTEQGDSAMYLCASRPAGTTRYNEQFFGPGTRLTVL.